These 7 T cell receptor beta chains were all obtained from the same sample, sequenced in a study of identical twins. TCRdb re-derived calls from the 5' RACE reads in MiXCR, one entry per CDR3 protein. Among 500,000 to 550,000 distinct CDR3 sequences listed, 22% were seen once. The same sample was also studied in work on T cells expressing NK-cell markers.

Specimen: CD4+ T cells sorted from blood. The receptors come from a woman aged 18-35 years in good health.

V is TRBV6-1 and J is TRBJ2-1; D not resolved. CDR1 and CDR2 (germline): MNHNS, SASEGT. The CDR3 runs to 15 residues. The ends were cut back, 6 bases at V and 0 bases at J, with 12 bases in the middle. CDR3 residues: CASRLTDSSYNEQFF. Written as DNA, the CDR3 is TGTGCCAGCAGACTAACCGATAGCTCCTACAATGAGCAGTTCTTC.

The CDR3 nucleotides read TGTGCCAGCAGCCGACCCCGGGGTTGGAGAGATACGCAGTATTTT. Translating it yields CASSRPRGWRDTQYF. The V call is TRBV12-3 or TRBV12-4, the J call TRBJ2-3, with D tentatively TRBD2 (5 bases). The CDR3 is made up of 15 amino acids. V shed 6 bases and J shed 5 bases, with 18 bases lying between them.

The chain employs TRBV7-2 and TRBJ2-7, with TRBD2 identical over 9 bases. The CDR3 sequence is 16 residues long. Germline lookup yields CDR1 SGHTA and CDR2 FQGNSA. Trimming removed 1 base from V and 1 base from J; junction bases left unmatched: 5. The CDR3: CASSLVGSGRSYEQYF. CDR3 bases: TGTGCCAGCAGCTTAGTGGGAAGCGGGAGGTCCTACGAGCAGTACTTC.

A few counts support this clonotype. The chain employs TRBV20-1 and TRBJ2-1; D possibly matches TRBD1 or TRBD2 (5 bases each). This CDR3 spans 13 amino acids. The V gene's germline CDR1 is DFQATT and CDR2 SNEGSKA (reference sequence). The CDR3 is CRARDGAYNEQFF. The CDR3 DNA is TGCAGGGCAAGGGACGGGGCCTACAATGAGCAGTTCTTC.

This chain joins TRBV5-1 and TRBJ1-4, with TRBD1 as a possible D gene (6 bases). V was shortened by 6 bases and J by 4 bases, with 10 bases between the two germline ends. Germline V gives CDR1 SGHRS, CDR2 YFSETQ. The CDR3 sequence is 13 residues long. CDR3 in DNA: TGCGCCAGCACGACAGGTTTTAATGAAAAACTGTTTTTT. Translation gives CASTTGFNEKLFF.

The V call is TRBV20-1, the J call TRBJ1-2; D is possibly TRBD1 (5 bases). In germline, CDR1 is DFQATT, CDR2 SNEGSKA (reference sequence). The V and J ends lost 3 bases and 8 bases respectively, with 16 bases between them. The length of the CDR3 is 13 residues. CDR3 in DNA: TGCAGTGCTAGCCCCTACTTAGGGGAGGGCTACACCTTC. Protein product: CSASPYLGEGYTF.

A few counts support this clonotype. In nucleotides, the CDR3 is TGCAGTGCTAGAGATCCGGGAGTGAACACTGAAGCTTTCTTT. Residues: CSARDPGVNTEAFF. This chain uses TRBV20-1 with TRBJ1-1; no reliable D call. The ends were cut back, 0 bases at V and 0 bases at J, with 8 bases in the middle. This CDR3 spans 14 amino acids. Looked up from germline, CDR1 is DFQATT and CDR2 is SNEGSKA (reference sequence).